Here is one T cell receptor beta chain with its context. Its antigen is not identified. Each donor's blood draw was around 9.2 milliliters of peripheral blood. Germline-derived CDR1 and CDR2 are SGHTA and FQGNSA. The V end was cut by 5 bases, the J end by 1 base, with 17 bases between. The length of the CDR3 is 16 residues. The authors ran a second PCR of 7 to 11 cycles using a sample-barcoded 5' primer and a J-beta primer mix. Through a template-switch adaptor with 12 random nucleotides, each cDNA molecule received a tag. TCRdb processed the 5' RACE reads anew with MiXCR; each CDR3 protein has one entry. The data contain approximately 820,000 distinct CDR3 sequences, 44% of them singletons. The record originates from a study of blood T cells in healthy people across ages. Study-wide results and caveats: Estimated diversity that came from one million T cells was considered an underestimate. A roughly linear age-dependent decrease characterized TCR beta diversity per million T cells.

The chain couples TRBV7-2 to TRBJ1-1, with D tentatively TRBD1 (6 bases). This TCR derives from a man between 60 and 70 years old in good health. The specimen was blood. The chain's CDR3 is CASSPNRVGGNTEAFF. The DNA of the CDR3 is TGTGCCAGCAGCCCAAACAGGGTCGGGGGGAACACTGAAGCTTTCTTT.